Sequencing of this TCR beta chain was carried out in a study of cytomegalovirus exposure and HLA in healthy donors. Study at large: Samples from HLA-typed donors yielded about 80 million unique TCRs in an early data release.

A remark on this clone: Its antigen is unidentified.

Points from the study as a whole: Accounts indicate the classifier identified cytomegalovirus status with strong specificity and sensitivity.

Germline assignment: CDR1 WSHSY and CDR2 SAAADI. The CDR3 consists of 12 residues. Trimming left V 6 bases short and J 5 bases short, with 5 bases between. Researchers ran the PCR with 60 Vbeta and 13 Jbeta primers. This table comes from immunoSEQ multiplex PCR, and its TCRdb copy is limited to in-frame clones, with some not included. The sample records 270,000 or so clones, around 90% being singletons. This TCR derives from a girl aged 2 to 9 in good health and CMV-seronegative. Sequenced sample: PBMCs. This chain uses TRBV10-2 with TRBJ1-6; no clear D. CDR3 nucleotide sequence: TGCGCCAGCAGGATAGATAATTCACCCCTCCACTTT. This codes for CASRIDNSPLHF.